This T cell receptor beta chain originates from a study of blood T cell repertoires in COVID-19. Study in general: Samples taken during acute and convalescent COVID-19 were collected in the United States, Italy and Spain. PBMCs, B-cell-depleted T cells, or T cells provided the cDNA or gDNA that made up the material.

Study processing details: Using reference gene primer amplification, nucleated cell counts were estimated. Sequencing used immunoSEQ multiplex PCR; TCRdb keeps in-frame clones, though not all of them. The V and J calls and clone size come from that table; D and trimming were worked out from the DNA. The sample contains approximately 160,000 clones, around 80% of which appear only once. V was cut by 4 bases and J by 6 bases, with 12 bases left in between. CDR3 length equals 14 residues. Germline V CDR1 and CDR2: MRHNA, SNTAGT. The sequencing sample was made of peripheral blood. The receptor was derived from a man aged 55 to 70 with active or convalescent COVID-19. The J gene is TRBJ2-2, the V gene TRBV6-4; weak D call: TRBD1 (6 bases). CDR3 sequence reads: CASSAGAAPGELFF. The CDR3 DNA reads as TGTGCCAGCAGTGCAGGGGCGGCGCCCGGGGAGCTGTTTTTT.